This T cell receptor beta chain was recovered during a study of T cell responses to AZD1222 COVID-19 vaccine. Only in-frame clones appear in the TCRdb table, and some are missing; sequencing was by immunoSEQ multiplex PCR. The sample carries around 180,000 clones, 75% to 90% recorded once. Germline V lookup: CDR1 SQVTM, CDR2 ANQGSEA. V shed 6 bases, J shed 1 base, and the junction held 6 bases outside the gene matches. The CDR3 totals 14 residues. The TCR originated in an adult in good health. The chain is built from TRBV29-1 and TRBJ1-1, with 9 nucleotides matching TRBD1. This specimen was peripheral blood, taken on day 0 of MenACWY control vaccination. CDR3 amino acids: CSVGRTGANTEAFF. Here the CDR3 DNA reads TGCAGCGTCGGGAGGACAGGGGCGAACACTGAAGCTTTCTTT.